This T cell receptor (beta chain) comes out of a study of control samples from healthy donors and cancer patients. The junction had 6 bases not matched to a gene; V was cut back by 1 base and J by 7 bases. The CDR3 has 15 residues. CDR1 and CDR2 from the germline V gene are LGHDT and YNNKEL (reference sequence). Assay: immunoSEQ multiplex PCR; the TCRdb copy retains only in-frame clones and omits some. The sample yields 200,000 or so clones, roughly 94% seen once. The chain uses TRBV3-1 (or the pseudogene TRBV3-2) and TRBJ2-1, with TRBD1 matching over 8 bases. The sample taken for sequencing was blood. This TCR derives from a man aged 45-65 years in good health. The CDR3 loop is CASSQGDRYVNEQFF. The CDR3 coding sequence is TGTGCCAGCAGCCAAGGGGACAGGTACGTGAATGAGCAGTTCTTC.